This TCR beta chain was profiled in a study of blood T cell repertoires in COVID-19. This clone was detected only a few times. This CDR3 comprises 14 residues. V was pared by 7 bases and J by 6 bases, with 5 bases of the junction left unmatched. Per the germline V gene, CDR1 is SGHDN and CDR2 is FVKESK. The protocol was immunoSEQ multiplex PCR, while the TCRdb copy is restricted to in-frame clones and leaves out a portion. The sample has roughly 96,000 clones, about 80% seen once. Specimen: peripheral blood. The receptor was isolated from a man in his 60s with acute or convalescent COVID-19. V and J are TRBV14 and TRBJ2-3, with 12 nucleotides matching TRBD2. CDR3 sequence: CASTGLAGTDTQYF. CDR3 DNA: TGTGCCAGCACCGGACTAGCGGGAACGGATACGCAGTATTTT.